The T cell receptor beta chain under discussion was sequenced for a study of blood T cell repertoires in COVID-19. V lost 4 bases, J lost 11 bases, and 12 bases lay in between. The CDR3 consists of 13 residues. Germline-derived CDR1 and CDR2 are SEHNR and FQNEAQ (reference sequence). Per the original data handling: Researchers report that nucleated cell counts were estimated from reference gene primer amplification. Here immunoSEQ multiplex PCR was the method, and the copy in TCRdb shows in-frame clones only, minus some. V, J and clone size are those of that table, while D and trimming were read from the DNA. The table records under 50,000 clones, approximately 85% of them present only once.

Sequencing input: peripheral blood. The TCR originated in a man aged 40-49 years with acute or convalescent COVID-19. The chain combines TRBV7-9 with TRBJ1-6; no definite D call. CDR3 in DNA: TGTGCCAGCAGCTCCCGGGGTGTCCCACCCCTCCACTTT. This encodes CASSSRGVPPLHF.